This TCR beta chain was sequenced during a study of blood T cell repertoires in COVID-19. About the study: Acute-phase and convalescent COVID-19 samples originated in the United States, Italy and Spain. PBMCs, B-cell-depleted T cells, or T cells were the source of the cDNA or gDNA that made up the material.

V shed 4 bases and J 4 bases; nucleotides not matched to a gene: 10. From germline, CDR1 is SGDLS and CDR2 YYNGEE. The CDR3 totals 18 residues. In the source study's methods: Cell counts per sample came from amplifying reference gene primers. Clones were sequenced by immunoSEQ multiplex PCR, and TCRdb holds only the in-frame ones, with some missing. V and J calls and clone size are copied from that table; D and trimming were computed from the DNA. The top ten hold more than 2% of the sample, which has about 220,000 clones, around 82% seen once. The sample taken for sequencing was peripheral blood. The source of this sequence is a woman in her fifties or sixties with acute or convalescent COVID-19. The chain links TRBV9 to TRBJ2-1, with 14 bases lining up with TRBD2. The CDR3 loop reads CASSPPRTSGGKYNEQFF. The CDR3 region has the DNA TGTGCCAGCAGCCCACCTCGGACTAGCGGGGGGAAATACAATGAGCAGTTCTTC.